A selection of T cell receptor beta chains follows, all from one sample in a study of T cell repertoires in cytomegalovirus infection. Their recognized antigens are unknown. TCRdb analysed the reads with MiXCR anew, one entry per CDR3 protein. The data hold approximately 1,000,000 distinct CDR3 sequences, with around 29% observed a single time. The source material was cultured CD8+ T cells from PBMCs, sampled from culture after CMV antigen stimulation. These receptors all stem from a human donor in good health (CMV status not recorded). Some clones in this sample may be carry-over from other donors' samples. Both conserved end residues are part of each CDR3. Fields, in order: D gene, J gene, V gene, clone size, CDR3 DNA, CDR3 protein. A D gene is named only where the DNA matches it firmly. Some rows mark clone size as missing; the rest say once, few, many or name a class of expanded clone.

D: .
J: TRBJ1-6
V: TRBV6-1
size: .
DNA: TGTGCCAGCAGTACCCGGATAGGTGGGAATTCACCCCTCCACTTT
CDR3: CASSTRIGGNSPLHF

D: .
J: TRBJ2-3
V: TRBV25-1
size: .
DNA: TGTGCCAGTCTAGGGGGTTTCACAGATACGCAGTATTTT
CDR3: CASLGGFTDTQYF

D: .
J: TRBJ2-5
V: TRBV28
size: few
DNA: TGTGCCAGCATTCCTGACGAAGCCCTGGGTGTATACCAAGAGACCCAGTACTTC
CDR3: CASIPDEALGVYQETQYF

D: TRBD1
J: TRBJ1-2
V: TRBV29-1
size: .
DNA: TGCAGCGTCCCGGGACAGGGGGCTCAGTACTATGGCTACACCTTC
CDR3: CSVPGQGAQYYGYTF

D: TRBD2
J: TRBJ2-7
V: TRBV10-3
size: once
DNA: TGTGCCATCAGTGCAGAGACTAGCGGGGTCTCCTACGAGCAGTACTTC
CDR3: CAISAETSGVSYEQYF

D: .
J: TRBJ1-1
V: TRBV27
size: once
DNA: TGTGCCAGCAGTTTTTTCGGGCCTGAAGCTTTCTTT
CDR3: CASSFFGPEAFF

D: .
J: TRBJ1-2
V: TRBV7-3
size: .
DNA: TGTGCCAGCACCCAGGGTGGGACGTCCTTCGGCTACACCTTC
CDR3: CASTQGGTSFGYTF

D: .
J: TRBJ2-2
V: TRBV12-3/TRBV12-4
size: few
DNA: TGTGCCAGCAGTTTCACCAGCGCGAACACCGGGGAGCTGTTTTTT
CDR3: CASSFTSANTGELFF

D: TRBD2
J: TRBJ2-7
V: TRBV7-8
size: .
DNA: TGTGCCAGCAGCTTTGGGACTAGCGGGACCCTCTACGAGCAGTACTTC
CDR3: CASSFGTSGTLYEQYF

D: .
J: TRBJ2-1
V: TRBV20-1
size: .
DNA: TGCAGTGCTAGCCCCCGGGGACCTTACAATGAGCAGTTCTTC
CDR3: CSASPRGPYNEQFF

D: .
J: TRBJ1-5
V: TRBV7-4
size: .
DNA: TGTGCCAGCAGATTAGTTCGGGGCACATTGAGTCAGCCCCAGCATTTT
CDR3: CASRLVRGTLSQPQHF

D: .
J: TRBJ1-1
V: TRBV6-2/TRBV6-3
size: .
DNA: TGTGCCAGCAGTCTCATAGGGACGGACTACACTGAAGCTTTCTTT
CDR3: CASSLIGTDYTEAFF

D: .
J: TRBJ2-5
V: TRBV7-2
size: many
DNA: TGTGCCAGCAGCACACCAGGAGAAAAGTACCAAGAGACCCAGTACTTC
CDR3: CASSTPGEKYQETQYF

D: TRBD1
J: TRBJ2-5
V: TRBV7-6
size: .
DNA: TGTGCCAGCAGTTCCCCCGGGACAGGGAAGCAAGAGACCCAGTACTTC
CDR3: CASSSPGTGKQETQYF

D: TRBD1
J: TRBJ2-3
V: TRBV27
size: few
DNA: TGTGCCAGCAGTCCAATCAGGGGGAGCCGCACAGATACGCAGTATTTT
CDR3: CASSPIRGSRTDTQYF

D: TRBD1
J: TRBJ1-1
V: TRBV6-2/TRBV6-3
size: .
DNA: TGTGCCAGCAGTTACTCGATGACAGGGGGCTTGAACACTGAAGCTTTCTTT
CDR3: CASSYSMTGGLNTEAFF

D: TRBD1
J: TRBJ2-2
V: TRBV12-3/TRBV12-4
size: .
DNA: TGTGCCAGCACTTCCGGGACAGAAGATTCCGGGGAGCTGTTTTTT
CDR3: CASTSGTEDSGELFF

D: TRBD2
J: TRBJ2-3
V: TRBV7-8
size: many
DNA: TGTGCCAGCAGCTTAGAGTGGGGACTAGCGGGGGGGCCTACAGATACGCAGTATTTT
CDR3: CASSLEWGLAGGPTDTQYF

D: .
J: TRBJ2-3
V: TRBV28
size: .
DNA: TGTGCCAGCAGTTTCGGGGGATCGAGCACAGATACGCAGTATTTT
CDR3: CASSFGGSSTDTQYF

D: TRBD1
J: TRBJ1-2
V: TRBV11-2
size: .
DNA: TGTGTCAGCAGCTTAACCGGGGACAGCTATGGCTACACCTTC
CDR3: CVSSLTGDSYGYTF

D: TRBD2
J: TRBJ2-5
V: TRBV7-8
size: many
DNA: TGTGCCAGCAGCTTTGGAACTCTAGCGGGGGGTGGAGAGACCCAGTACTTC
CDR3: CASSFGTLAGGGETQYF

D: .
J: TRBJ2-3
V: TRBV6-2/TRBV6-3
size: .
DNA: TGTGCCAGCAGTTCCTGGGGCTACGTGGATACGCAGTATTTT
CDR3: CASSSWGYVDTQYF

D: .
J: TRBJ2-5
V: TRBV7-9
size: .
DNA: TGTGCCAGCAGCTTAGTAGGGGAAGGGACCCAGTACTTC
CDR3: CASSLVGEGTQYF

D: TRBD1
J: TRBJ2-2
V: TRBV2
size: .
DNA: TGTGCCAGCAGTGAAAGGGACAGGGGTGGCACCGGGGAGCTGTTTTTT
CDR3: CASSERDRGGTGELFF

D: .
J: TRBJ2-3
V: TRBV7-3
size: .
DNA: TGTGCCAGCAGCTTAATGGGGGGCTTGCAGTATTTT
CDR3: CASSLMGGLQYF

D: .
J: TRBJ2-5
V: TRBV5-6
size: .
DNA: TGTGCCAGCAGCTGGACTCAAGAGACCCAGTACTTC
CDR3: CASSWTQETQYF

D: .
J: TRBJ1-1
V: TRBV5-1
size: few
DNA: TGCGCCAGCAGCTTGGCCGGACAGAGCACTGAAGCTTTCTTT
CDR3: CASSLAGQSTEAFF

D: .
J: TRBJ1-2
V: TRBV12-3/TRBV12-4
size: few
DNA: TGTGCCAGCAGTTTAGACAGCGGGGGCGTGAATGGCTACACCTTC
CDR3: CASSLDSGGVNGYTF

D: TRBD1
J: TRBJ1-1
V: TRBV7-8
size: .
DNA: TGTGCCAGCAGCCTACCTACAGGGGGGGGCGTGAACACTGAAGCTTTCTTT
CDR3: CASSLPTGGGVNTEAFF

D: .
J: TRBJ2-5
V: TRBV5-4
size: once
DNA: TGTGCCAGCAGCTTGGCGACTAGTGTTGAGACCCAGTACTTC
CDR3: CASSLATSVETQYF

D: TRBD1
J: TRBJ1-2
V: TRBV6-5
size: .
DNA: TGTGCCAGCAGTTACGATTATTCGGGGGACAGGGGATATGGCTACACCTTC
CDR3: CASSYDYSGDRGYGYTF

D: TRBD1
J: TRBJ1-2
V: TRBV25-1
size: .
DNA: TGTGCCAGCAGTGAGGGACAGGCTTATGGCTACACCTTC
CDR3: CASSEGQAYGYTF

D: .
J: TRBJ2-7
V: TRBV6-2/TRBV6-3
size: few
DNA: TGTGCCAGCGCCCCAGGGCCAGGCTACGAGCAGTACTTC
CDR3: CASAPGPGYEQYF

D: .
J: TRBJ2-1
V: TRBV4-1
size: few
DNA: TGCGCCAGCAGCCTCCTCGCCCAGGAGTACAATGAGCAGTTCTTC
CDR3: CASSLLAQEYNEQFF

D: .
J: TRBJ1-2
V: TRBV4-2
size: many
DNA: TGTGCCAGCAGCCAAGGGAGGGGAAGAGATGGCTACACCTTC
CDR3: CASSQGRGRDGYTF